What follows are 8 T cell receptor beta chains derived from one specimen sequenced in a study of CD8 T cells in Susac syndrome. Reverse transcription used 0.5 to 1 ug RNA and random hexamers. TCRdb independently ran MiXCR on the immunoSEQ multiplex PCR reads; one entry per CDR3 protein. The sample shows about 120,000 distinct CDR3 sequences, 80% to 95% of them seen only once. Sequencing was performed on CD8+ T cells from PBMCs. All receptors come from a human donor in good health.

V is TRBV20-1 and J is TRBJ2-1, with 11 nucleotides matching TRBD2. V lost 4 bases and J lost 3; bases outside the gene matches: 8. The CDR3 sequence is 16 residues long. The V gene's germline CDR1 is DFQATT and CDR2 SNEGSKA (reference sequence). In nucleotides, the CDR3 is TGCAGTGCTACCCGACCGGGGACTAGCGGCTACAATGAGCAGTTCTTC. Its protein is CSATRPGTSGYNEQFF.

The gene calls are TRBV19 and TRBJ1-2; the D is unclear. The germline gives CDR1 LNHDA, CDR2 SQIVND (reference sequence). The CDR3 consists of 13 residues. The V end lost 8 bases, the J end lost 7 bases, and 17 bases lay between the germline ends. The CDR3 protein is CASVSDSLVGYTF. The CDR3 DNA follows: TGTGCCAGTGTCTCCGATTCCTTGGTTGGCTACACCTTC.

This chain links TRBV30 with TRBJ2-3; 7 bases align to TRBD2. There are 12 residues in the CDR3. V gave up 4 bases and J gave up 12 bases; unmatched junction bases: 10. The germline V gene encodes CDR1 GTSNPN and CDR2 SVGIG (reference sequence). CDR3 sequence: CAWTQGEGRQYF. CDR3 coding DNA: TGTGCCTGGACCCAAGGGGAGGGAAGACAGTATTTT.

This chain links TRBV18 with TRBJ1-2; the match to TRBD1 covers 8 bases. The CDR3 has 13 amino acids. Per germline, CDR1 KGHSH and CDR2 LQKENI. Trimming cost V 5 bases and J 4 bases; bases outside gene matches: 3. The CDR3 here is CASSSGQGYGYTF. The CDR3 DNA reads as TGTGCCAGCTCATCCGGACAGGGCTATGGCTACACCTTC.

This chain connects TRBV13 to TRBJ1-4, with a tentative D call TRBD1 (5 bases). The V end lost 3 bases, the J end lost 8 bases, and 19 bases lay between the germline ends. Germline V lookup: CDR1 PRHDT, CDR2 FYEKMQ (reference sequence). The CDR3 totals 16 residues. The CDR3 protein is CASSFSRLKAGEKLFF. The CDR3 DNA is TGTGCCAGCAGCTTCAGCAGGTTGAAGGCAGGGGAAAAACTGTTTTTT.

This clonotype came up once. The CDR3 DNA sequence: TGTGCCAGCTCACCAAGTTATGGGAACACTGAAGCTTTCTTT. Its protein product is CASSPSYGNTEAFF. J is TRBJ1-1 and V is TRBV18, with D hard to call. CDR1 is KGHSH and CDR2 is LQKENI in the germline V gene. The length of the CDR3 is 14 residues. V shed 2 bases and J shed 1 base, with 8 bases lying between them.

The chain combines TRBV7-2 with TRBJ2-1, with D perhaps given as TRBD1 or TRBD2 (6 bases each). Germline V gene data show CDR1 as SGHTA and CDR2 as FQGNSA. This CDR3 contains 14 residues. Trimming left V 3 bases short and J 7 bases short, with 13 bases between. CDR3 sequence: CASSFSRGTNEQFF. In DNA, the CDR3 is TGTGCCAGCAGCTTTAGCCGGGGGACAAATGAGCAGTTCTTC.

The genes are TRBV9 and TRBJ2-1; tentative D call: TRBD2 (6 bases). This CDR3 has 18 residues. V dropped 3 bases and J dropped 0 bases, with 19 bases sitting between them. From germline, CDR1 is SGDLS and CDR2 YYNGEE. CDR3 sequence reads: CASSGGEEDQSSYNEQFF. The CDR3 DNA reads TGTGCCAGCAGCGGAGGGGAGGAGGACCAAAGCTCCTACAATGAGCAGTTCTTC.